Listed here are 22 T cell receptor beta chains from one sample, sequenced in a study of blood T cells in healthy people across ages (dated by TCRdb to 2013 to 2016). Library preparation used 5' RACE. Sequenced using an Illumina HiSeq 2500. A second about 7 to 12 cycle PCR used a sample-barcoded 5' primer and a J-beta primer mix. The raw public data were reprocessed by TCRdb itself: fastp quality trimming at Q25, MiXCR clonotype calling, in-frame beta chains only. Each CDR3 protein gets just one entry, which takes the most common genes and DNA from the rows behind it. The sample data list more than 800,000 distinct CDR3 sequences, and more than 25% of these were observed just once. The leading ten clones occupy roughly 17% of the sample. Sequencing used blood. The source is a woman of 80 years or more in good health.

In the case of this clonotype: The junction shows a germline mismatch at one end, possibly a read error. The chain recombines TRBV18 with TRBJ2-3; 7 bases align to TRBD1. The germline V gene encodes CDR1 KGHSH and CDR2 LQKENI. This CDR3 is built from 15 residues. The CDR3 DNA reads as TGTGCCGGCTCTCAAAGCACAGGGGGCACAGATACGCAGTATTTT. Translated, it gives CAGSQSTGGTDTQYF. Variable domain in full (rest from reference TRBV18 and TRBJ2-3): NAGVMQNPRHLVRRRGQEARLRCSPMKGHSHVYWYRQLPEEGLKFMVYLQKENIIDESGMPKERFSAEFPKEGPSILRIQQVVRGDSAAYFCAGSQSTGGTDTQYFGPGTRLTVL.

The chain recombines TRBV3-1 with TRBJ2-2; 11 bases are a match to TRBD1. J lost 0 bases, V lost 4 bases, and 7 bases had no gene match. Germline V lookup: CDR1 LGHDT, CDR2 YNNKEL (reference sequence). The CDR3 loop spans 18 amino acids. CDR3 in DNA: TGTGCCAGCAGCCGGTGGAGGACAGGGGGCGCGAACACCGGGGAGCTGTTTTTT. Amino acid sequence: CASSRWRTGGANTGELFF.

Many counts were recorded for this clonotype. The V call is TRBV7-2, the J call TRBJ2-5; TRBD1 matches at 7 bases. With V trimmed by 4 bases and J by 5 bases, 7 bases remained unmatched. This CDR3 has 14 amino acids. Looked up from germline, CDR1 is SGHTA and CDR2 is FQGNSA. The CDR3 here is CASSSQLRGETQYF. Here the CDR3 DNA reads TGTGCCAGCAGCTCGCAGCTCAGGGGGGAGACCCAGTACTTC.

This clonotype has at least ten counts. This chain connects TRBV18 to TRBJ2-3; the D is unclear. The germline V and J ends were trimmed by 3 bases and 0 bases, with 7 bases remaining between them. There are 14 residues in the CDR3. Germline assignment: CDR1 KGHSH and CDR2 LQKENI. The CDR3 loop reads CASSPTESTDTQYF. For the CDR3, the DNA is TGTGCCAGCTCACCCACGGAAAGCACAGATACGCAGTATTTT.

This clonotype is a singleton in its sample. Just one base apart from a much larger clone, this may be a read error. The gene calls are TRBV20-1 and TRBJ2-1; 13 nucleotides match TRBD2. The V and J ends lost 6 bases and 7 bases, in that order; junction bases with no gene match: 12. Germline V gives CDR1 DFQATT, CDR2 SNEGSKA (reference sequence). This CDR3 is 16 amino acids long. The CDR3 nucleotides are TGCAGTGCCACCGGGACTAGCGGGGAGGCCAGGAATGAGCAGTTCTTC. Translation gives CSATGTSGEARNEQFF.

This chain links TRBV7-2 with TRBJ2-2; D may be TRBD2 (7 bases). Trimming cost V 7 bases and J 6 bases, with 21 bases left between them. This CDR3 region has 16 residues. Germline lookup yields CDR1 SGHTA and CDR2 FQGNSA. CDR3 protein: CASITKGGASAGELFF. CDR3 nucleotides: TGTGCCAGCATCACAAAAGGGGGGGCCTCAGCCGGGGAGCTGTTTTTT.

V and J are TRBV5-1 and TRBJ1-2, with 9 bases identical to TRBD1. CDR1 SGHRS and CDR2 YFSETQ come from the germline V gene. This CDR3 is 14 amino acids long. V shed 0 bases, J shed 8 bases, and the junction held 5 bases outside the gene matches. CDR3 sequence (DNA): TGCGCCAGCAGCTTGGGGGACAGGGAACGGGGCTACACCTTC. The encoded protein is CASSLGDRERGYTF.

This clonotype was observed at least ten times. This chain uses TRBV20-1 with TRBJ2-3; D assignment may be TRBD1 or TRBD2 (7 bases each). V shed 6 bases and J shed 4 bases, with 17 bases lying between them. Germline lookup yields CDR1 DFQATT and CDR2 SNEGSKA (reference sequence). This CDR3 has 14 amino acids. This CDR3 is CSATPGGVADTQYF. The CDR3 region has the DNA TGCAGTGCCACTCCAGGGGGGGTAGCAGATACGCAGTATTTT.

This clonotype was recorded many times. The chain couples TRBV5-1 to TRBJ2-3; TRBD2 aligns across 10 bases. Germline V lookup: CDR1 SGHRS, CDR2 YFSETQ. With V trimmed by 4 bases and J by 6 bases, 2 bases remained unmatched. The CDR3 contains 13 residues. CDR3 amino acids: CASSTSGADTQYF. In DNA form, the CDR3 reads TGCGCCAGCAGCACTAGCGGGGCTGATACGCAGTATTTT. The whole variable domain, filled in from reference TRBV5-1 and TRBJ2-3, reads KAGVTQTPRYLIKTRGQQVTLSCSPISGHRSVSWYQQTPGQGLQFLFEYFSETQRNKGNFPGRFSGRQFSNSRSEMNVSTLELGDSALYLCASSTSGADTQYFGPGTRLTVL.

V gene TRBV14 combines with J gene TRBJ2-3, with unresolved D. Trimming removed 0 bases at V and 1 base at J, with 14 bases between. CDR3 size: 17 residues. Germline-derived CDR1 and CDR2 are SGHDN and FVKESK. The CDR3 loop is CASSQEKGSTRTDTQYF. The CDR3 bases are TGTGCCAGCAGCCAAGAAAAAGGCTCCACCCGCACAGATACGCAGTATTTT. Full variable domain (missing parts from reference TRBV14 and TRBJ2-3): EAGVTQFPSHSVIEKGQTVTLRCDPISGHDNLYWYRRVMGKEIKFLLHFVKESKQDESGMPNNRFLAERTGGTYSTLKVQPAELEDSGVYFCASSQEKGSTRTDTQYFGPGTRLTVL.

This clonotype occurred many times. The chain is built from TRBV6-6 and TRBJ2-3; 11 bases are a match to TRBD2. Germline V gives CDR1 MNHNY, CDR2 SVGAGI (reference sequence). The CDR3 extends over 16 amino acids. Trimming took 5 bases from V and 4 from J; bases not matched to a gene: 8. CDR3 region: CASSDTSGGAADTQYF. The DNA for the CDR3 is TGTGCCAGCAGTGATACTAGCGGGGGAGCAGCAGATACGCAGTATTTT.

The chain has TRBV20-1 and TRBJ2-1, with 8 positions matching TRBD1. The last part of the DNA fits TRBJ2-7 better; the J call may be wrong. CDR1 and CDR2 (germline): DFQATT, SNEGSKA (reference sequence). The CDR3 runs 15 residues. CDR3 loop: CSAQTGASSYNEQYF. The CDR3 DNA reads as TGCAGTGCTCAGACAGGGGCCAGCTCCTACAATGAGCAGTACTTC.

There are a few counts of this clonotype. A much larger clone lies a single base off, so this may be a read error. The CDR3 protein is CASRLAAGETQYF. The CDR3 bases are TGTGCCAGCAGGTTGGCGGCGGGGGAGACCCAGTACTTC. This chain joins TRBV12-3 or TRBV12-4 and TRBJ2-5; a possible D gene is TRBD2 (6 bases). Trimming removed 6 bases from V and 5 bases from J, with 13 bases in between. This CDR3 is 13 amino acids long.

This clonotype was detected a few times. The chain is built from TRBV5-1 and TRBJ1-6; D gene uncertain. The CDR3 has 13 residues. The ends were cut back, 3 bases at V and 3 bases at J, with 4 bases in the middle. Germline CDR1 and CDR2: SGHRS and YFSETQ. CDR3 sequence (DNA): TGCGCCAGCAGCTGGGACTATAATTCACCCCTCCACTTT. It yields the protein CASSWDYNSPLHF.

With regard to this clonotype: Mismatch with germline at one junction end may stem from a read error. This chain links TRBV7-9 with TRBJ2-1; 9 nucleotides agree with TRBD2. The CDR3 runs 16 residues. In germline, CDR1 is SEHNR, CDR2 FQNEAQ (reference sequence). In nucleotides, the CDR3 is TGTGCCGGCAGCGCCTCTGGCGCGGGGGGGTACAATGAGCAGTTCTTC. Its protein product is CAGSASGAGGYNEQFF.

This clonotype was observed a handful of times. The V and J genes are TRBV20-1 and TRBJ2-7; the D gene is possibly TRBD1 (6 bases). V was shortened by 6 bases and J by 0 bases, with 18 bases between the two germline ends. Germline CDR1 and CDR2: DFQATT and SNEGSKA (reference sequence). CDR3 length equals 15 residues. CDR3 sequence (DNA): TGCAGTGCCCCAAACAGGGTAATTGGCTCCTACGAGCAGTACTTC. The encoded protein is CSAPNRVIGSYEQYF.

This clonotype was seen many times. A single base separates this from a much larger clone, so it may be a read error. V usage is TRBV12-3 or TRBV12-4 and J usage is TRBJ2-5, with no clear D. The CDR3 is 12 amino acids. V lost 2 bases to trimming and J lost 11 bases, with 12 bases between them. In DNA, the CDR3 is TGTGCCAGCAGTTTATTGGGGAATGAGCAGTACTTC. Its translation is CASSLLGNEQYF.

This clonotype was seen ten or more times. Here the CDR3 reads CATSRDLRETQYF. DNA for the CDR3: TGTGCCACCAGCAGAGATTTGCGGGAGACCCAGTACTTC. The chain is built from TRBV15 and TRBJ2-5; no clear D gene. The CDR3 is made up of 13 amino acids. The germline gives CDR1 LNHNV, CDR2 YYDKDF (reference sequence). The V end lost 0 bases, the J end lost 5 bases, and 7 bases lay between the germline ends.

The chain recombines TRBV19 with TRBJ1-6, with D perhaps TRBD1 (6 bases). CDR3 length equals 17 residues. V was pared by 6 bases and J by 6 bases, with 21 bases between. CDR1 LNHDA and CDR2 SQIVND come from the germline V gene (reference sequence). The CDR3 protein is CASRDSGTQTVNSPLHF. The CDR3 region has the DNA TGTGCCAGTAGGGACAGTGGCACTCAGACGGTTAATTCACCCCTCCACTTT.

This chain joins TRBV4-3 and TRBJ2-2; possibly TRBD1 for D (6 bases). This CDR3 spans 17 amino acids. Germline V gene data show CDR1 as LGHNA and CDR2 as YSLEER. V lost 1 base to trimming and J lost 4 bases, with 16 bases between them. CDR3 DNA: TGCGCCAGCAGCCAAGCCTCACAGGGATTAGGCACCGGGGAGCTGTTTTTT. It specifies CASSQASQGLGTGELFF.

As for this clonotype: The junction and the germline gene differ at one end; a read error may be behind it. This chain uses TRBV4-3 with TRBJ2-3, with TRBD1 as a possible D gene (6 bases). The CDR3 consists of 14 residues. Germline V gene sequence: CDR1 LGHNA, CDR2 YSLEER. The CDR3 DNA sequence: TGCGCCAGCAGCCAAGATTCACGGACAGATACGCATTATTTT. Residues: CASSQDSRTDTHYF.

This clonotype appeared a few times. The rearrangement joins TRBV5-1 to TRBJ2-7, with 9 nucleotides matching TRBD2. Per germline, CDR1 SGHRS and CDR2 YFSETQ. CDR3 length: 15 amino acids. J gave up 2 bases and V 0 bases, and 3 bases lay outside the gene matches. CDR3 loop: CASSLGGGVAYEQYF. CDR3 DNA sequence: TGCGCCAGCAGCTTGGGCGGGGGGGTGGCCTACGAGCAGTACTTC.